Listed below are T cell receptor beta chains from one sample, sequenced in a study of blood T cell repertoires in COVID-19. Sequencing was performed with immunoSEQ multiplex PCR; in TCRdb, only in-frame clones are kept and a portion is missing. The data contain around 120,000 clones, less than 90% of them seen just once; the ten biggest clones take up about 2.5%. Sequenced sample: PBMCs or T cells enriched from blood (not recorded which). The receptors were sampled from a woman between 45 and 65 years old who had recovered from COVID-19. The CDR3 runs from the conserved cysteine through the conserved F or W. The D gene is left open where the match is weak. Only part of the rows carry a size: once, few, many, or a class if the clone is expanded.

TRBV14	TRBJ1-1	-	15	-	TGTGCCAGCAGCCCCATATGGTCTCTAGACACTGAAGCTTTCTTT	CASSPIWSLDTEAFF
TRBV19	TRBJ2-3	-	14	TRBD2	TGTGCCAGTAGGGACGGGGGGGTCCTGGGGACGCAGTATTTT	CASRDGGVLGTQYF
TRBV11-3	TRBJ2-7	-	18	TRBD2	TGTGCCAGCAGCTTAGCGGCTAGCGGGGGGACCATCTCCTACGAGCAGTACTTC	CASSLAASGGTISYEQYF
TRBV5-5	TRBJ1-6	-	15	-	TGTGCCAGCAGCTTGGATGAGGTGATAAATTCACCCCTCCACTTT	CASSLDEVINSPLHF
TRBV6-2/TRBV6-3	TRBJ2-5	-	12	-	TGTGCCAGCAGTGAGGATTGGGAGACCCAGTACTTC	CASSEDWETQYF
TRBV24-1	TRBJ2-3	-	13	-	TGTGCCACCAGTGATTTGAACTCGGATACGCAGTATTTT	CATSDLNSDTQYF
TRBV6-4	TRBJ1-1	-	15	TRBD1	TGTGCCAGCAGTGAAAGGACAGGCCCAAACACTGAAGCTTTCTTT	CASSERTGPNTEAFF
TRBV28	TRBJ2-2	-	16	TRBD2	TGTGCCAGCAGTTCTACTAGCGGGCGAGGGCCCGGGGAGCTGTTTTTT	CASSSTSGRGPGELFF
TRBV7-9	TRBJ2-5	-	16	-	TGTGCCAGCAGCCCCTGGAAGGGCGGGGTCGTTGAGACCCAGTACTTC	CASSPWKGGVVETQYF
TRBV30	TRBJ2-3	-	16	TRBD1	TGTGCCTGGAGCCAGGGGGTATTATCCCTAACAGATACGCAGTATTTT	CAWSQGVLSLTDTQYF
TRBV3-1/TRBV3-2	TRBJ1-1	once	15	-	TGTGCCAGCAGCCGCAGAGGGGGGGCCCCCACTGAAGCTTTCTTT	CASSRRGGAPTEAFF
TRBV16	TRBJ1-2	-	17	-	TGTGCCAGCAGCCAATTTCTGGGGCCCGAAGGGATTAGTGGCTACACCTTC	CASSQFLGPEGISGYTF
TRBV6-1	TRBJ2-7	-	12	-	TGTGCCAGCAGTGAAGTCGTTTACGAGCAGTACTTC	CASSEVVYEQYF
TRBV18	TRBJ1-2	-	18	-	TGTGCCAGCTCAGGGACCGCAGGGGATCCCGGAGTAGCGCATGGCTACACCTTC	CASSGTAGDPGVAHGYTF
TRBV10-1	TRBJ1-2	once	12	-	TGCGCCAGCAGACAGGGCCACTATGGCTACACCTTC	CASRQGHYGYTF
TRBV19	TRBJ2-5	once	14	TRBD2	TGTGCCAGCTCAACTAGCGGACGAGAAGAGACCCAGTACTTC	CASSTSGREETQYF
TRBV6-6	TRBJ1-3	-	10	-	TGTGCAGAGGAAGGAAACACCATATATTTT	CAEEGNTIYF
TRBV21-1	TRBJ2-3	-	17	-	TGTGCCAGCAGCAAAGCGGGGCAGGGGAAAGGGACAGATACGCAGTATTTT	CASSKAGQGKGTDTQYF
TRBV4-1	TRBJ2-3	-	16	-	TGCGCCAGCACAGGTTTAGGGGATGGTAGCACAGATACGCAGTATTTT	CASTGLGDGSTDTQYF
TRBV6-5	TRBJ1-1	-	13	TRBD1	TGTGCCAGCAGGGTAGACAGGGTCAATGAAGCTTTCTTT	CASRVDRVNEAFF
TRBV4-3	TRBJ2-2	-	17	-	TGCGCCAGCAGCCCCAATCGAGGGACACTGAACACCGGGGAGCTGTTTTTT	CASSPNRGTLNTGELFF
TRBV10-3	TRBJ2-7	once	13	TRBD2	TGTGCCATCAGCGGCGGGGGGATCTACGAGCAGTACTTC	CAISGGGIYEQYF
TRBV14	TRBJ1-1	-	17	-	TGTGCCAGCAGCCCCCCTCCCAGCAGTACTAAGAACACTGAAGCTTTCTTT	CASSPPPSSTKNTEAFF
TRBV11-2	TRBJ1-6	-	15	TRBD1	TGTGCCAGCAGCGCCCAGGGGGCGTCTGGTTCACCCCTCCACTTT	CASSAQGASGSPLHF
TRBV5-1	TRBJ1-2	-	15	-	TGCGCCAGCAGCCCCTCCGGGACTCACATGGATGGCTACACCTTC	CASSPSGTHMDGYTF
TRBV27	TRBJ2-7	once	14	-	TGTGCCAGCAGTTTTATTGACAGCTCCTACGAGCAGTACTTC	CASSFIDSSYEQYF
TRBV6-5	TRBJ2-5	once	13	-	TGTGCCAGCAGAGTCAGGGGAGAAGAGACCCAGTACTTC	CASRVRGEETQYF
TRBV5-1	TRBJ2-1	-	16	TRBD2	TGCGCCAGCAGCAAGACAGCGGGGGGTAACTACAATGAGCAGTTCTTC	CASSKTAGGNYNEQFF
TRBV7-6	TRBJ2-5	once	14	-	TGTGCCAGCACAGGCGCCTATAAACAAGAGACCCAGTACTTC	CASTGAYKQETQYF
TRBV10-3	TRBJ2-3	-	18	TRBD2	TGTGCCATCAGTGAGTCGCTTTTGGCGGGGGGCCGCACAGATACGCAGTATTTT	CAISESLLAGGRTDTQYF
TRBV6-5	TRBJ1-5	-	15	TRBD1	TGTGCCAGCAGTCAGAATCCAGGGGGAAATCAGCCCCAGCATTTT	CASSQNPGGNQPQHF
TRBV28	TRBJ2-5	-	13	TRBD2	TGTGCCAGCAGATCCGCGGGAGGAGAGACCCAGTACTTC	CASRSAGGETQYF
TRBV19	TRBJ2-5	-	17	TRBD1	TGTGCCAGTAGTATAGTAGGTGACAGGGAGATCCAAGAGACCCAGTACTTC	CASSIVGDREIQETQYF
TRBV19	TRBJ1-2	-	15	-	TGTGCCAGTAGTATTGGGGCCGGGTTGGGGTATGGCTACACCTTC	CASSIGAGLGYGYTF
TRBV14	TRBJ1-2	-	15	-	TGTGCCAGCAGCCTTGGGGCAGGTCCCAGGAGTGGCTACACCTTC	CASSLGAGPRSGYTF
TRBV18	TRBJ1-4	-	16	-	TGTGCCAGCTCACCACAGGGGCCAGCAACTAATGAAAAACTGTTTTTT	CASSPQGPATNEKLFF
TRBV5-1	TRBJ2-3	-	14	TRBD1	TGCGCCAGCTCGCCGGGACAGAATACAGATACGCAGTATTTT	CASSPGQNTDTQYF
TRBV5-6	TRBJ1-2	-	15	TRBD1	TGTGCCAGCAGCCAGGGACAGGGGCAACTTTATGGCTACACCTTC	CASSQGQGQLYGYTF
TRBV6-5	TRBJ1-2	-	15	TRBD1	TGTGCCAGCAGTTATTCCGGGACAGCTAACTATGGCTACACCTTC	CASSYSGTANYGYTF
TRBV13	TRBJ2-1	-	22	-	TGTGCCAGCAGCTTACGGGAATTCGGCTCGTATTTCTCGACGAGCTCCTACAATGAGCAGTTCTTC	CASSLREFGSYFSTSSYNEQFF
TRBV27	TRBJ2-1	-	16	-	TGTGCCAGCAGTTTATTGGTCGGGACAAACTTGAATGAGCAGTTCTTC	CASSLLVGTNLNEQFF
TRBV7-9	TRBJ2-7	-	15	TRBD2	TGTGCCAGCAGCTTAGTAGCGGGGGGTCCCTACGAGCAGTACTTC	CASSLVAGGPYEQYF
TRBV3-1/TRBV3-2	TRBJ1-4	-	15	-	TGTGCCAGCAGCCGTCGGGGGGTCCGGGGTGAAAAACTGTTTTTT	CASSRRGVRGEKLFF
TRBV5-1	TRBJ1-1	-	13	-	TGCGCCAGCAGCTTGGACAGGGACACTGAAGCTTTCTTT	CASSLDRDTEAFF
TRBV4-1	TRBJ2-5	-	15	TRBD2	TGCGCCAGCAGCTATCCTAGCGGGGGCCCGGAGACCCAGTACTTC	CASSYPSGGPETQYF
TRBV4-1	TRBJ2-7	-	18	TRBD1	TGCGCCAGCAGCCCAGACGGACAGGGGACAAAGAGCTCCTACGAGCAGTACTTC	CASSPDGQGTKSSYEQYF
TRBV7-9	TRBJ1-5	-	16	TRBD1	TGTGCCAGCAGCTTAGGTTCGGCAGGGGGTTTTCAGCCCCAGCATTTT	CASSLGSAGGFQPQHF
TRBV9	TRBJ2-3	once	16	-	TGTGCCAGCAGTCAAACCGGGACACCAAGCACAGATACGCAGTATTTT	CASSQTGTPSTDTQYF
TRBV24-1	TRBJ2-5	-	16	TRBD2	TGTGCCACCAGTGAGGGGACTAGCGGGCACCAAGAGACCCAGTACTTC	CATSEGTSGHQETQYF
TRBV2	TRBJ2-5	-	14	TRBD1	TGTGCCAGCAGTAGGACAGGGAGGCAAGAGACCCAGTACTTC	CASSRTGRQETQYF
TRBV19	TRBJ2-4	-	15	-	TGTGCCAGTTCTGGGAGCTCCTTAGCCAAAAACATTCAGTACTTC	CASSGSSLAKNIQYF
TRBV4-1	TRBJ2-5	-	18	TRBD2	TGCGCCAGCAGCCAAGATCTGCGGGGGGGCCTTTTGGGCGAGACCCAGTACTTC	CASSQDLRGGLLGETQYF
TRBV30	TRBJ2-5	-	13	-	TGTGCCTGGAGTGTAATGAGGTCAGAGACCCAGTACTTC	CAWSVMRSETQYF